This T cell receptor (beta chain) derives from a study of blood T cell repertoires in COVID-19 (dated by TCRdb to 2018 to 2020). Regarding the complete study: The collaborator samples originated in the United States, Italy and Spain and spanned the acute and convalescent phases of COVID-19. The prospective study material was composed of cDNA or gDNA derived from T cells, B-cell-depleted T cells, or PBMCs. Deeply sampled blood TCRbeta repertoires from subjects exposed to, actively infected with, or recovered from COVID-19 were included in the dataset. The repertoires were released in a freely available public database meant as a resource for research on the immune response to SARS-CoV-2. Samples came from the ongoing ImmuneRACE study (first 160 participants) plus 1,254 subjects from 6 global collaborators. Sample metadata almost always included a de-identified subject ID, COVID-19 status, age in years and sex. HLA class I and class II types, where available, came from metadata supplied by the sample provider rather than from assay-based typing. What the work shows at the level of the full study, not this receptor alone: The quantity of clinical and demographic metadata differed by source and by participant and was supplied without curation.

TCRbeta CDR3 regions were amplified from genomic DNA using the immunoSEQ Assay, a bias-controlled multiplex PCR. Concerning the study's data processing: Nucleated cell counts per sample were estimated from amplification of reference gene primers within the assay. To quantify the absolute abundance of each unique TCRbeta CDR3 rearrangement, sequence reads were collapsed and filtered. For each sample, productive Simpson clonality was calculated as the square root of Simpson's diversity index across productive rearrangements. Drawn from immuneACCESS, this table holds only the in-frame rearrangements with V and J called that TCRdb kept. Clones are partly lost; checked studies trace under half to an unresolved V gene and leave the rest unexplained. That table gives V, J and clone size, and the DNA gave D and trimming. The sample records about 240,000 clones, around 88% of which are singletons. 3% to 4% of the sample is in the top ten clones.

In the prospective study, participants were roughly 18 to 95 years old, resided in under 30 geographic areas of the United States, and were enrolled through a virtual design. Cohort assignment in the prospective study relied on participant-reported clinical history from a screening survey and a study questionnaire. Each participant in the prospective study had whole blood, serum and a nasopharyngeal or oropharyngeal swab collected by mobile phlebotomists. Additional blood draws and questionnaires over an approximately 2-month period could optionally be provided by prospective study participants. Before DNA extraction, prospective study blood samples were shipped either frozen or at room temperature. Details on this clone: Its antigen is still unknown. No qualities accompany the bases; no much larger clone lies one base away.

CDR1 KGHDR and CDR2 SFDVKD are derived from the germline V gene. From the cysteine through the phenylalanine, the CDR3 covers 16 amino acids. Kept here is only the CDR3 DNA, which spans 48 bases and is read in frame from base 1. Here V drops 4 bases and J drops 4 bases, and the junction holds 6 bases not matched to any gene. Material: PBMCs or T cells enriched from blood (not recorded which). This TCR was sampled from a woman aged 40 to 55 with acute COVID-19. The chain couples TRBV24-1 to TRBJ2-7, with 13 central nucleotides matching TRBD2. The nucleotide sequence reads as follows: TGTGCCACCAGTGAGGCCGGGACTAGCGGGGTTTACGAGCAGTACTTC. The translation is CATSEAGTSGVYEQYF.